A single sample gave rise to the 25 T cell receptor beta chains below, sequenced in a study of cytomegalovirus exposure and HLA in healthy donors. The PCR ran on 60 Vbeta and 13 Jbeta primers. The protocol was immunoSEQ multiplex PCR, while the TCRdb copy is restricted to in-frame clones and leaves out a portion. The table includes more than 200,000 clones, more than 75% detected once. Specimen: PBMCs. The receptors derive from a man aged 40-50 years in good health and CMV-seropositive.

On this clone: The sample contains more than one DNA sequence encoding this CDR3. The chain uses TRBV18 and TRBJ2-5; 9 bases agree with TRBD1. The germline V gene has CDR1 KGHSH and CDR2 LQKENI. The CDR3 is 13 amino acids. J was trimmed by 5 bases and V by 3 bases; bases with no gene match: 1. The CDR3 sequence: CASSPGQGETQYF. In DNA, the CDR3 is TGTGCCAGCTCACCTGGACAGGGGGAGACCCAGTACTTC.

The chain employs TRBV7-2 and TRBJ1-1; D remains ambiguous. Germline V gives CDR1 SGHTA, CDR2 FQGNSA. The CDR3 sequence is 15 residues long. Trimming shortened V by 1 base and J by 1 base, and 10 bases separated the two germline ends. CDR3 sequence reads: CASSLGTTPNTEAFF. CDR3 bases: TGTGCCAGCAGCTTAGGAACGACACCGAACACTGAAGCTTTCTTT.

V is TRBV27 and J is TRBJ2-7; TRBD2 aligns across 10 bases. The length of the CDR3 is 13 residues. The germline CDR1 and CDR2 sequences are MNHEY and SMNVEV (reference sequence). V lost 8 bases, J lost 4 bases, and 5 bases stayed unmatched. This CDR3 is CASWPSGSYEQYF. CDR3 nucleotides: TGTGCCAGCTGGCCTAGCGGGAGTTACGAGCAGTACTTC.

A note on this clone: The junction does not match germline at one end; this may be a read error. The CDR3 spells CSSSLGVRKAGNTIYF. DNA of the CDR3: TGTTCCAGCAGCTTAGGGGTGAGGAAGGCTGGAAACACCATATATTTT. V is TRBV7-9 and J is TRBJ1-3; D may be TRBD1 (5 bases). Germline V gene sequence: CDR1 SEHNR, CDR2 FQNEAQ (reference sequence). CDR3 length: 16 amino acids.

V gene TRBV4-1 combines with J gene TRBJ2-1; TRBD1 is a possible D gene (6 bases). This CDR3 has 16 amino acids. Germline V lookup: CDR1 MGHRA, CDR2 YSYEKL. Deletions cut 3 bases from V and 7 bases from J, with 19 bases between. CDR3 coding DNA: TGCGCCAGCAGCCAGGCCACAGGGCCTACCGTTAATGAGCAGTTCTTC. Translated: CASSQATGPTVNEQFF.

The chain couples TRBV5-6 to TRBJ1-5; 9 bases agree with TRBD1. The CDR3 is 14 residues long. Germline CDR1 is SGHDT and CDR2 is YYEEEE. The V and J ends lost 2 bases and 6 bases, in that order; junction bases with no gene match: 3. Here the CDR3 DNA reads TGTGCCAGCAGCTTACAGGGGGCCCTTCAGCCCCAGCATTTT. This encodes CASSLQGALQPQHF.

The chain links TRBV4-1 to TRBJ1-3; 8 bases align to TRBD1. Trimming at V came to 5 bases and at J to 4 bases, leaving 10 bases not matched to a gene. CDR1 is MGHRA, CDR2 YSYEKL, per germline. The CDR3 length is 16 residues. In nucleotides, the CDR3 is TGCGCCAGCAGCATCGACGGGGCAGGGGGCGGAAACACCATATATTTT. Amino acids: CASSIDGAGGGNTIYF.

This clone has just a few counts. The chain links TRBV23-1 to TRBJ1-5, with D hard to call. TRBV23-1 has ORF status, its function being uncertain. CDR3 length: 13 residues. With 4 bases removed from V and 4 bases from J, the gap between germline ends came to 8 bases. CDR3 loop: CASSPRGNQPQHF. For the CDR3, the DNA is TGCGCCAGCAGTCCCCGGGGAAATCAGCCCCAGCATTTT.

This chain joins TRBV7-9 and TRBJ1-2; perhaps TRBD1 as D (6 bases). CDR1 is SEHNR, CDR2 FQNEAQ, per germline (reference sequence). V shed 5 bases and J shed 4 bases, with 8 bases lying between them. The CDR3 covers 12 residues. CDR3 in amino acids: CASSRTVYGYTF. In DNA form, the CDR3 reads TGTGCCAGCAGCCGGACAGTCTATGGCTACACCTTC. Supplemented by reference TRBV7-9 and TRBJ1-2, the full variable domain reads DTGVSQNPRHKITKRGQNVTFRCDPISEHNRLYWYRQTLGQGPEFLTYFQNEAQLEKSRLLSDRFSAERPKGSFSTLEIQRTEQGDSAMYLCASSRTVYGYTFGSGTRLTVV.

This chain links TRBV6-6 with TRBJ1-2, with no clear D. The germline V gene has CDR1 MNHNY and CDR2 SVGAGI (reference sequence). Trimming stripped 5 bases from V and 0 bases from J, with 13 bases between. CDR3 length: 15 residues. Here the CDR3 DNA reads TGTGCCAGCAGTACCCCAGGCTCTCCTAACTATGGCTACACCTTC. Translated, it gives CASSTPGSPNYGYTF.

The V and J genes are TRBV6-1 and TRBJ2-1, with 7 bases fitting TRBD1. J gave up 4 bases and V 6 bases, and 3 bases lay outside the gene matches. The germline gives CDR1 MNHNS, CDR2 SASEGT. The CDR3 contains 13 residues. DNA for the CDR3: TGTGCCAGCAGGTGGGGACAGTACAATGAGCAGTTCTTC. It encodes CASRWGQYNEQFF.

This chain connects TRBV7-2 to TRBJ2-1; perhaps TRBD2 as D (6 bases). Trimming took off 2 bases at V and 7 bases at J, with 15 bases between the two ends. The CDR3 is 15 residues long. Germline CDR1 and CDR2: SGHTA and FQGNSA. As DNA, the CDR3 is TGTGCCAGCAGCTTAACCCCGGGACTTGCGAATGAGCAGTTCTTC. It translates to CASSLTPGLANEQFF.

The CDR3 DNA reads as TGTGCCAGCAGCCCCCTCGAGCGGGAGGGCTACAATGAGCAGTTCTTC. This gives the protein CASSPLEREGYNEQFF. This rearrangement joins TRBV21-1 to TRBJ2-1; the listed D gene, TRBD2, was not tested against the DNA. TRBV21-1 is tagged as a pseudogene. This CDR3 has 16 amino acids.

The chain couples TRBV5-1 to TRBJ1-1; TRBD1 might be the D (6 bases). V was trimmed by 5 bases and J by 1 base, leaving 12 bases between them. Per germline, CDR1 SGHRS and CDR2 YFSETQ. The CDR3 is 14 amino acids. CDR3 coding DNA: TGCGCCAGCAGGATTGGGACATCGAACACTGAAGCTTTCTTT. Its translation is CASRIGTSNTEAFF.

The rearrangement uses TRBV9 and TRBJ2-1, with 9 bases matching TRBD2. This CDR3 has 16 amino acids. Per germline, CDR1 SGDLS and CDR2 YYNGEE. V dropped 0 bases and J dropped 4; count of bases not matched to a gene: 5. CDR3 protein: CASSVAGTSLYNEQFF. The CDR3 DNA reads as TGTGCCAGCAGCGTAGCCGGGACTAGCCTATACAATGAGCAGTTCTTC.

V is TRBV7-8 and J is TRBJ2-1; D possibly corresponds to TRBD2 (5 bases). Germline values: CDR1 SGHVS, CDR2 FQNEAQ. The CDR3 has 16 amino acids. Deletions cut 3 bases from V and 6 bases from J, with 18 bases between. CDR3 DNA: TGTGCCAGCAGCTTGGTCCTAGCTAATGCCCCCAATGAGCAGTTCTTC. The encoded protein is CASSLVLANAPNEQFF.

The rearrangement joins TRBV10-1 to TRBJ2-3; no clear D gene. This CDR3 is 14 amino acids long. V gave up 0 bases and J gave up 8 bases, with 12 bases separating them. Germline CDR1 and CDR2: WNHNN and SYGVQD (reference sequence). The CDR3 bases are TGCGCCAGCAGTGAGTCGAATCAGTCTGGTACGCAGTATTTT. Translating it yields CASSESNQSGTQYF.

CDR3 loop: CASSKGTVQETQYF. CDR3 DNA sequence: TGTGCCAGCAGCAAAGGGACTGTACAAGAGACCCAGTACTTC. The V and J genes are TRBV11-2 and TRBJ2-5; perhaps TRBD2 as D (6 bases). Germline V gene lookup returns CDR1 SGHAT and CDR2 FQNNGV. CDR3 size: 14 residues. The ends were cut back, 5 bases at V and 2 bases at J, with 12 bases in the middle.

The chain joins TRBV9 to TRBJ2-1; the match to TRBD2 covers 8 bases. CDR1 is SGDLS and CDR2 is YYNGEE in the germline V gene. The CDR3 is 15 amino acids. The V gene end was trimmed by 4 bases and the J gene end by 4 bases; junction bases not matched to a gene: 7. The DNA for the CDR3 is TGTGCCAGCAGCCCCGGGACTAGTAGGTACAATGAGCAGTTCTTC. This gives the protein CASSPGTSRYNEQFF.

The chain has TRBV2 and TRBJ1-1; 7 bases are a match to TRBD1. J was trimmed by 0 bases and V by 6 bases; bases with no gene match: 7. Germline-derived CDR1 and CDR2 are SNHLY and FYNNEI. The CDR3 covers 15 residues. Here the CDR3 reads CASRGRQGMNTEAFF. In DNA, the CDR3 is TGTGCCAGCAGGGGACGACAGGGCATGAACACTGAAGCTTTCTTT.

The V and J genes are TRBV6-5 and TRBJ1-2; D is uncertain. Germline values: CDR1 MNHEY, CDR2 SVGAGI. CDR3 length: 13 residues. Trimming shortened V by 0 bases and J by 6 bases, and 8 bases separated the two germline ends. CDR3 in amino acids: CASSYSRVHGYTF. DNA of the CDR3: TGTGCCAGCAGTTACTCGCGGGTCCATGGCTACACCTTC.

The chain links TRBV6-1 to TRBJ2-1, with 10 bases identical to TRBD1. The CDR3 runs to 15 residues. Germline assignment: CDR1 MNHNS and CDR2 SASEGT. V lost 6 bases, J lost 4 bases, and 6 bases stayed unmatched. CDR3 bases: TGTGCCAGCAGACCCCCGGGACAGGGGTACAATGAGCAGTTCTTC. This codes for CASRPPGQGYNEQFF.

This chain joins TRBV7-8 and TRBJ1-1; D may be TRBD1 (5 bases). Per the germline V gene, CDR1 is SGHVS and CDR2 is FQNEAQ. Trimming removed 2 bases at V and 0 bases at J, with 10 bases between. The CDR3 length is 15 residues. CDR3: CASSLTPQVNTEAFF. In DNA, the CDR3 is TGTGCCAGCAGCTTAACTCCACAGGTGAACACTGAAGCTTTCTTT.

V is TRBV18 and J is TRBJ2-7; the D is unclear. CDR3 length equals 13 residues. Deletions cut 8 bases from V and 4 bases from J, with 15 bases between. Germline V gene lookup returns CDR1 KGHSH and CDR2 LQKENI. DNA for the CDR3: TGTGCCAGCACCGACGGAGTCATGTACGAGCAGTACGTC. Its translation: CASTDGVMYEQYV.

The CDR3, as DNA: TGTGCCAGCAGCGAACAGGGGCACACTGAAGCTTTCTTT. It translates to CASSEQGHTEAFF. This chain joins TRBV27 and TRBJ1-1, with 7 bases matching TRBD1. With 6 bases clipped from V and 3 bases from J, the junction kept 4 bases outside the gene matches. The CDR3 length is 13 residues. CDR1 is MNHEY, CDR2 SMNVEV, per germline (reference sequence).